The present T cell receptor (beta chain) was sequenced within a study of T cell responses to AZD1222 COVID-19 vaccine (dated by TCRdb to the early 2020s). As for the study more broadly: TCR sequencing was performed for fewer than 250 trial participants, of whom about 200 were given two doses of AZD1222 and around 25 were given two doses of MenACWY control vaccine. Trial participants were enrolled by age into 18-55, 56-69 and 70-plus year subgroups, with roughly 160, 29 and 62 TCR-sequenced participants respectively. Broad study findings and their caveats: Most participants were white British and females outnumbered males, and the authors suggested that clonal diversity may have been underestimated. In the small 56-69-year group, the increase in depth fell short of significance, most likely because of low power. CD4 TCRs associated with the vaccine covered the entire spike protein, and the dominant responses were in regions 160-218 and 743-854. Conclusions about previously exposed vaccinees were limited because only six or seven AZD1222 recipients were SARS-CoV-2 seropositive at baseline. After two AZD1222 doses, spike-specific TCR breadth and depth were significantly higher than at day 0 and than in MenACWY recipients. Nearly half of unique spike-specific TCRs reportedly recognized epitopes outside regions mutated in the B.1.351 and B.1.1.7 variants. Because no day 14 peak-response samples were available, repertoires were characterized only after the peak T cell response.

The sample's time point label, in plain terms: about 28 days (+/-7) after the second vaccine dose. Because spike-specific TCR depth and breadth did not differ between the two schedules, AZD1222 recipients who got a second dose at roughly 4 weeks were pooled with those who got a second dose at roughly 12 weeks. The vaccinee samples were drawn from two UK trials, COV001 and COV002, one of which was a single-blind randomized controlled phase 2/3 trial testing AZD1222 (ChAdOx1 nCoV-19) in healthy adults. For TCRbeta chain sequencing, PBMC samples from trial participants were taken at day 0 and at day 28 after the second dose. Details on this clone: This clone's antigen is unknown. One base away there is no much larger clone; base qualities are not given.

The CDR3 regions of human TCRbeta chains were analyzed by immunosequencing. Per the source publication's procedure: Repertoire TCRs were matched against a reference library of SARS-CoV-2-specific TCRs generated with the MIRA antigen-specificity platform. Breadth was defined as the fraction of unique TCRs that were SARS-CoV-2-associated. Depth was defined as the fraction of total T cells that were SARS-CoV-2-associated. Each spike-specific TCR was assigned to its reactive spike region and to a CD4 or CD8 class using the MIRA data. Log10-transformed breadth and depth values were compared by one-way ANOVA with Sidak's multiple comparisons tests. TCRdb's version of the immuneACCESS table is confined to in-frame rearrangements and falls short of the full clone set. An unresolved V gene accounts for under half of the shortfall where checked; the remainder is of unknown origin. V and J calls and clone size are as listed in that table; D and trimming were resolved from the DNA. The sample table shows 56,000 or so clones, and around 80% are seen once. The top ten clonotypes cover around 5% of the sample.

Including the terminal cysteine and phenylalanine, the CDR3 comprises 17 residues. CDR3 DNA only is kept here, 51 bases in frame from base 1. CDR1 and CDR2 are drawn from the germline V gene: SGHVS, FQNEAQ. Germline trimming: 0 bases from V, 7 bases from J; junction bases outside gene matches: 12. The chain was built from TRBV7-8 and TRBJ1-1, with 9 bases aligning to TRBD1. Source: peripheral blood, taken 28 days after the second AZD1222 dose. The source is an adult who received the AZD1222 COVID-19 vaccine. The CDR3 corresponds to CASSLAWGGQGRVEAFF. The nucleotides read TGTGCCAGCAGCTTAGCATGGGGGGGACAGGGAAGGGTTGAAGCTTTCTTT.